This T cell receptor beta chain was retrieved from a study of blood T cell repertoires in COVID-19. TCRdb's table, derived via immunoSEQ multiplex PCR, lists solely in-frame clones and lacks some. Of about 87,000 clones in the sample, approximately 83% are singletons; the top ten hold 2% to 2.5%. The germline V gene has CDR1 SGHDN and CDR2 FVKESK. V gave up 0 bases and J gave up 9 bases, with 21 bases separating them. The CDR3 consists of 17 residues. The receptor was derived from a woman between 70 and 85 years old with acute or convalescent COVID-19. The rearrangement uses TRBV14 and TRBJ2-1, with D perhaps matching TRBD2 (6 bases). Sequenced: peripheral blood. The CDR3 nucleotides read TGTGCCAGCAGCCAAGATGCATCGGGGGTCTGGGTTACTGAGCAGTTCTTC. Translation gives CASSQDASGVWVTEQFF.